Presented here are 2 T cell receptor beta chains from one specimen sequenced in a study of T cell responses to AZD1222 COVID-19 vaccine. Measured with immunoSEQ multiplex PCR; TCRdb has only the in-frame clones, and not every one. The repertoire holds about 140,000 clones, with more than 70% as singletons. The sequencing here drew on peripheral blood, taken 28 days after the second AZD1222 dose. These receptors came from an adult who received the AZD1222 COVID-19 vaccine.

The genes are TRBV12-5 and TRBJ2-1, with 7 positions matching TRBD1. CDR1 is LGHNT, CDR2 FRNRAP, per germline. The CDR3 runs 15 residues. Losses at the gene ends were 6 bases for V and 8 bases for J; bases not matched to a gene: 13. CDR3 amino acids: CASGSSGTAYDEQFF. CDR3 DNA: TGTGCTAGTGGCTCCTCCGGGACAGCCTATGATGAGCAGTTCTTC.

This chain joins TRBV7-2 and TRBJ2-7; the match to TRBD1 covers 9 bases. V lost 4 bases and J lost 1; bases outside the gene matches: 2. Germline loops: CDR1 SGHTA, CDR2 FQGNSA. The CDR3 spans 14 residues. The CDR3 spells CASSWGTGSYEQYF. Written as DNA, the CDR3 is TGTGCCAGCAGCTGGGGGACAGGGTCCTACGAGCAGTACTTC.